This entry features one T cell receptor beta chain sequence. Germline values: CDR1 SEHNR, CDR2 FQNEAQ (reference sequence). V lost 0 bases and J lost 5, with 7 bases in between. The CDR3 extends over 13 amino acids. The data stem from a study of blood T cell repertoires in COVID-19. The assay was immunoSEQ multiplex PCR, and TCRdb's table has in-frame clones only and misses some. The repertoire holds about 130,000 clones, with 60% to 80% as singletons. The chain has TRBV7-9 and TRBJ1-1; perhaps TRBD1 as D (5 bases). The clonotype comes from a man aged 80 or over with COVID-19, enrolled during active disease. The sample was peripheral blood. CDR3 in amino acids: CASSLARETEAFF. CDR3 bases: TGTGCCAGCAGCTTAGCCAGGGAAACTGAAGCTTTCTTT.